Listed here is a single T cell receptor beta chain. Its specificity is unknown. These data belong to a study of graft-versus-host responses after intestinal transplantation. Study background: The study gave all recipients anti-thymocyte globulin induction, then tacrolimus and steroids for 2 to 3 years.

Generated by immunoSEQ multiplex PCR, the TCRdb table keeps only in-frame clones and is missing some. Of about 90,000 clones in the sample, 75% to 95% were seen once. Study-level points and caveats: Present in recipient marrow, GvH clones included some that appeared first in ileum or blood. Individuals who had graft-donor T cell macrochimerism had allografts that showed high graft-versus-host to host-versus-graft clonal ratios.

The ends lost 0 bases at V and 5 bases at J; junction bases unmatched: 2. The CDR3 runs 14 residues. Germline values: CDR1 SGHTS, CDR2 YDEGEE. The TCR originated in a human donor who received an intestinal transplant. The V call is TRBV5-8, the J call TRBJ2-1; TRBD1 agrees at 7 bases. Sequences were derived from unstimulated CD8+ T cells sorted from spleen or lymph node cells, sampled before intestinal transplant. This CDR3 is CASSLGQGNNEQFF. The CDR3, as DNA: TGTGCCAGCAGCTTGGGACAGGGTAACAATGAGCAGTTCTTC.